This entry describes one TCR beta chain. The clone's antigen remains unknown. Per-base quality was not reported, and no clone a single base away is much larger than it. Collaborating institutions collected whole blood in K2EDTA tubes following their own protocols. For TCRbeta analysis, collaborator samples were shipped as frozen whole blood, as isolated PBMCs, or as DNA extracted from either sample type. TCRbeta CDR3 regions were amplified from genomic DNA using the immunoSEQ Assay, a bias-controlled multiplex PCR. The published analysis was carried out like this. Nucleated cell counts per sample were estimated from amplification of reference gene primers within the assay. To quantify the absolute abundance of each unique TCRbeta CDR3 rearrangement, sequence reads were collapsed and filtered. Productive Simpson clonality was computed per sample as the square root of Simpson's diversity index over productive rearrangements. TCRdb holds this immuneACCESS table with in-frame rearrangements only. Some clones are missing; in checked studies, unresolved V genes explain under half, and the rest has no known cause. V and J calls and clone size are copied from that table; D and trimming were computed from the DNA. The sample yields about 100,000 clones; almost 90% were counted once. The leading ten clones occupy around 5.4% of the sample.

The source of the sample is a study of blood T cell repertoires in COVID-19 (dated by TCRdb to the early 2020s). In the study overall: Samples covering the acute and convalescent phases of COVID-19 were provided by collaborators in the United States, Italy and Spain. The material from the prospective study consisted of cDNA or gDNA derived from T cells, B-cell-depleted T cells, or PBMCs. Deeply sampled blood TCRbeta repertoires from subjects exposed to, actively infected with, or recovered from COVID-19 were included in the dataset. A freely available public database, intended as a resource for researchers studying the immune response to SARS-CoV-2, is where the repertoires were released. The samples were drawn from the first 160 participants of the ongoing ImmuneRACE study and from some 1,300 subjects provided by 6 global collaborators. The sample metadata nearly always contained a de-identified subject ID, COVID-19 status, age in years and sex. Where available, HLA class I and class II types were obtained from metadata supplied by the sample provider rather than from assay-based typing.

The germline V gene (reference sequence) provides CDR1 LNHNV and CDR2 YYDKDF. Here V drops 0 bases and J drops 4 bases, and the junction holds 7 bases not matched to any gene. Including the terminal cysteine and phenylalanine, the CDR3 comprises 16 residues. Only the CDR3 region is kept as DNA, spanning 48 bases read in frame from base 1. General findings and caveats noted by the study authors: How much clinical and demographic metadata was included differed by source and by participant, and the metadata was provided uncurated.

The sequence derives from a human donor in a cohort sampled during active COVID-19. The V gene is TRBV15 and the J gene is TRBJ2-3; 7 bases in the junction line up with TRBD2. The sample consisted of peripheral blood. The CDR3 has the sequence CATSRDVTGGPDTQYF. The DNA sequence is given as TGTGCCACCAGCAGAGATGTAACGGGAGGACCAGATACGCAGTATTTT.